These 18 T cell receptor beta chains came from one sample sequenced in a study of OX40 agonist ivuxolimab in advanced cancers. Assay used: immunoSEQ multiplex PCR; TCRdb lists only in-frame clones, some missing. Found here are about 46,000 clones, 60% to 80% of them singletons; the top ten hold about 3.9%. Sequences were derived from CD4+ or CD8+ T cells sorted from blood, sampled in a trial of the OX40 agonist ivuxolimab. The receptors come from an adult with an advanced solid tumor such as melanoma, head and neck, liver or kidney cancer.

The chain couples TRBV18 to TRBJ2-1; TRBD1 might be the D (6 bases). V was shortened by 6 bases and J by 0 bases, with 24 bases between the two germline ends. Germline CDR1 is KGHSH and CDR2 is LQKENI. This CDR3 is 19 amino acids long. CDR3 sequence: CASSLPITGKKSSYNEQFF. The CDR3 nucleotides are TGTGCCAGCTCGCTCCCAATTACAGGGAAGAAAAGCTCCTACAATGAGCAGTTCTTC.

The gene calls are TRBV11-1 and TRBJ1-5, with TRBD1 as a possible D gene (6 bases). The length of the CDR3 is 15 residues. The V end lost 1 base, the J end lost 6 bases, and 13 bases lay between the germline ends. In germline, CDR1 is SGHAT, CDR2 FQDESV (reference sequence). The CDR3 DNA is TGTGCCAGCAGCTTAGGAGGGGGTGACGGTCAGCCCCAGCATTTT. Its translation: CASSLGGGDGQPQHF.

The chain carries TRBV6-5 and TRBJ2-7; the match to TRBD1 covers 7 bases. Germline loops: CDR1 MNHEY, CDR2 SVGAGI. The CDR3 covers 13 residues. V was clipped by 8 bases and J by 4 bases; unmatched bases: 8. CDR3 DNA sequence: TGTGCCAGCGGAAGGGGACAGAAATACGAGCAGTACTTC. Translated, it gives CASGRGQKYEQYF.

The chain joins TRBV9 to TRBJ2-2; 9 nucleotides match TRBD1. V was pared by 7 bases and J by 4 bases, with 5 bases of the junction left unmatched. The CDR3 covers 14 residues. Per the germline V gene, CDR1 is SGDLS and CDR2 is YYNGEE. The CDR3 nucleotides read TGTGCCAGCCGGGGACAGGGCGCCACCGGGGAGCTGTTTTTT. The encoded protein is CASRGQGATGELFF.

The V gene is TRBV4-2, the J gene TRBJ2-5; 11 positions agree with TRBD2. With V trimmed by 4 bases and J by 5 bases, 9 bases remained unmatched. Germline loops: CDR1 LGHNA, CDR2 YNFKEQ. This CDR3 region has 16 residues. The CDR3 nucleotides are TGTGCCAGCAGCCTAAGATTAGCGGGGGGGTTGGAGACCCAGTACTTC. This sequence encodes CASSLRLAGGLETQYF.

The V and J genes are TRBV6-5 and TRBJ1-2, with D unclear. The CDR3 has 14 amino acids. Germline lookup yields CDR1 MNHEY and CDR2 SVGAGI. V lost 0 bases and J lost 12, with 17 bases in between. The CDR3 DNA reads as TGTGCCAGCAGTTACTCGAGGCAGGCCAGTATGAACACCTTC. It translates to CASSYSRQASMNTF.

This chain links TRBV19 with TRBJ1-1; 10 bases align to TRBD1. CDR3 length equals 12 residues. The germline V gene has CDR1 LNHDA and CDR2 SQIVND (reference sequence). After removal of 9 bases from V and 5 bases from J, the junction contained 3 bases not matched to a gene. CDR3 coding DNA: TGTGCCAGCTGGACAGGGGGAACTGAAGCTTTCTTT. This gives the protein CASWTGGTEAFF.

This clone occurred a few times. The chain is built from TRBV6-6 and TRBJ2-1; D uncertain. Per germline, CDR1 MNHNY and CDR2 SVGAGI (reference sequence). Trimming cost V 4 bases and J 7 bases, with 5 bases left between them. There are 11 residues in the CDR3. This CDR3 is CASSFLNEQFF. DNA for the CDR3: TGTGCCAGCAGTTTCCTTAATGAGCAGTTCTTC.

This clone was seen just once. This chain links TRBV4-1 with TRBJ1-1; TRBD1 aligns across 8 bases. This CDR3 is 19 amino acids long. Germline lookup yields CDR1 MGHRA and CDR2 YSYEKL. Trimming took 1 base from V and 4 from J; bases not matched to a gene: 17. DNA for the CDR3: TGCGCCAGCAGCCAAGGTGCCCTCGGACAGGGACGGAATCCCACTGAAGCTTTCTTT. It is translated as CASSQGALGQGRNPTEAFF.

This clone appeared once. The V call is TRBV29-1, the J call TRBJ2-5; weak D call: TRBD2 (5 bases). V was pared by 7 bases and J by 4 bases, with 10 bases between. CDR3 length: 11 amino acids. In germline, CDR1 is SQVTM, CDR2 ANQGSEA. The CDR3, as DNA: TGCAGCGCCTCTGGAGGAGAGACCCAGTACTTC. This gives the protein CSASGGETQYF.

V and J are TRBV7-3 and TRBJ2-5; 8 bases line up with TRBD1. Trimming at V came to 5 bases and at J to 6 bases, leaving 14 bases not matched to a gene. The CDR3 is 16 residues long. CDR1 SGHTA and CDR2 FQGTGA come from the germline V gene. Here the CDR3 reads CASSAQGQGVGKTQYF. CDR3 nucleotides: TGTGCCAGCAGCGCCCAAGGACAGGGCGTGGGAAAGACCCAGTACTTC.

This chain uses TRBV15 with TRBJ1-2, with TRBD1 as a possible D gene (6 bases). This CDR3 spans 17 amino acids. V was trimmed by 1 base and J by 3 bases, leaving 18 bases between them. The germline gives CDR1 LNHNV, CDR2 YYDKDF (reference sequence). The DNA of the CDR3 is TGTGCCACCAGCAGAGGTTTGGTGAGGGGGAGTGACTATGGCTACACCTTC. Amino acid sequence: CATSRGLVRGSDYGYTF.

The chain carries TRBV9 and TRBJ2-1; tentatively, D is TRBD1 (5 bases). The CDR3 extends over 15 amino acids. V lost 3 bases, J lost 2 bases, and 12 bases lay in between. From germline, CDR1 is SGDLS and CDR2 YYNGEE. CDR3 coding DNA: TGTGCCAGCAGCGCGGCAGGGAATACCTACAATGAGCAGTTCTTC. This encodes CASSAAGNTYNEQFF.

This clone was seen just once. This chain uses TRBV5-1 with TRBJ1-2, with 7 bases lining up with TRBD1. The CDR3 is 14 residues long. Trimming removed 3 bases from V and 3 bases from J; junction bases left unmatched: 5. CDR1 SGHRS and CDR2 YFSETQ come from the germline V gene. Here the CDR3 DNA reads TGCGCCAGCAGCTATACAGGGGACGACTATGGCTACACCTTC. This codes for CASSYTGDDYGYTF.

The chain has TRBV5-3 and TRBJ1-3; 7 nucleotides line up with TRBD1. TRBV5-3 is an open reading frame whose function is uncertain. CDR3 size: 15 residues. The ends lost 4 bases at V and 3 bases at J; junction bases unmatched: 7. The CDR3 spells CARSPTGIFGNTIYF. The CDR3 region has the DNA TGTGCCAGAAGCCCGACAGGGATTTTTGGAAACACCATATATTTT.

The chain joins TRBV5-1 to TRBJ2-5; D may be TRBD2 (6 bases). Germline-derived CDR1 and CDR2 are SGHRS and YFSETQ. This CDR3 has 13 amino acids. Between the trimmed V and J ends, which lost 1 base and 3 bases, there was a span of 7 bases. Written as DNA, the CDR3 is TGCGCCAGCAGCTTGACGGGGGAAGAGACCCAGTACTTC. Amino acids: CASSLTGEETQYF.

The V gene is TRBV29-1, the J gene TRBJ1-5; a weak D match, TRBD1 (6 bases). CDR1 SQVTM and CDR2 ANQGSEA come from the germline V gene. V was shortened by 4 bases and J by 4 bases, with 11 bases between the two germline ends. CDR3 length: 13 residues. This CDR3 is CSVVLGQNQPQHF. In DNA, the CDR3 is TGCAGCGTTGTATTGGGACAAAATCAGCCCCAGCATTTT.

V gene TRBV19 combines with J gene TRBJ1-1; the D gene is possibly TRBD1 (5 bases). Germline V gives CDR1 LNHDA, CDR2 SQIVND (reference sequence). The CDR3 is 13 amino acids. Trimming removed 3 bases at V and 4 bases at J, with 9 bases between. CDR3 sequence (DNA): TGTGCCAGTAGTATTAAGAGGGGCACTGAAGCTTTCTTT. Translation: CASSIKRGTEAFF.